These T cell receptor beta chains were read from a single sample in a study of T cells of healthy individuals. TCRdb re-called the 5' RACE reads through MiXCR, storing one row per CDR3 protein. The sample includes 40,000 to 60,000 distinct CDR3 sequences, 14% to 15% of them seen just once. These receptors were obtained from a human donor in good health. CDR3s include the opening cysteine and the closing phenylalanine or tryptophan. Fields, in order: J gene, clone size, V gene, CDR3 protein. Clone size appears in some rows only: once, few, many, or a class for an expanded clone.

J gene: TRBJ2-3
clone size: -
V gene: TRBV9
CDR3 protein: CASSVGDGAVSTDTQYF

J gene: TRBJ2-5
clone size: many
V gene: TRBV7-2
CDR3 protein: CASSLGQRETQYF

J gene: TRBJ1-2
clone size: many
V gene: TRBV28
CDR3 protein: CASSLSGNYGYTF

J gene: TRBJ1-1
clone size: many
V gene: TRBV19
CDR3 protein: CASRGAGQGGTEAFF

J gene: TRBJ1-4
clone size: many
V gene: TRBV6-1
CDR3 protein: CASSGTDRGLRGTNEKLFF

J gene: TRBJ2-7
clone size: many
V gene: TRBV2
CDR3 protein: CASSPFSGRGEQYF

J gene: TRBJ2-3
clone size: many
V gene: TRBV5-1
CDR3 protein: CASSLSGVGTDTQYF

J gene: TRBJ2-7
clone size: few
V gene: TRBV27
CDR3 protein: CASRSGLGAAYEQYF

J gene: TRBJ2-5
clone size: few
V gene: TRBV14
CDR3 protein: CASSQIRTGQETQYF

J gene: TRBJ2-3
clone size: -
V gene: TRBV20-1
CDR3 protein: CSASPGGLSTDTQYF

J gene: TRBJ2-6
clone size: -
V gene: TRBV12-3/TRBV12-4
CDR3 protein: CASSLTSGANVLTF

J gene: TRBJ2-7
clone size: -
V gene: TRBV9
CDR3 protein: CASSASLVDEQYF

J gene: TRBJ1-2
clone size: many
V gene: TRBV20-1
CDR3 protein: CSARDLRVMGYGYTF

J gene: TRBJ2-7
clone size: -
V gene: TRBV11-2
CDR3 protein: CASSLPQSYEQYF

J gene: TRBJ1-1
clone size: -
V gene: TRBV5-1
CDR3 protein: CASSPDRGLAEAFF

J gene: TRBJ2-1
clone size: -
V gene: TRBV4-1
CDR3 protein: CASSQTSGGTEQFF

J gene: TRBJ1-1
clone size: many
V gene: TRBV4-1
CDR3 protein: CASSQVTRWGQMNTEAFF

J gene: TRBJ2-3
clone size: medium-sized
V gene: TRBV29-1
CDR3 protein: CSVSSRNTDTQYF

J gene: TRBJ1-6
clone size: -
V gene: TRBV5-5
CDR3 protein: CASSFTGTAQSNSPLHF

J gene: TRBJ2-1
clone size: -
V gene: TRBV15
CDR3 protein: CATSRTGASSYNEQFF

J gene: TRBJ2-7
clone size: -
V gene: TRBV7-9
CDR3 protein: CASSLVPHTHEQYF

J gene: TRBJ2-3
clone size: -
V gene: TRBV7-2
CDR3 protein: CASSLAIGGFADTQYF

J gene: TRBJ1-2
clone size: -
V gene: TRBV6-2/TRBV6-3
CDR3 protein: CASRAGHPSDGYTF

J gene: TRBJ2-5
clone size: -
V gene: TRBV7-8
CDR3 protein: CASSLRDRGETQYF

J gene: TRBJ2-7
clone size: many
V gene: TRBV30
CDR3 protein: CAWSSHRDSFSYEQYF

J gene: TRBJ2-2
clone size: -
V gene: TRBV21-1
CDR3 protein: CASSAPSRTGELFF

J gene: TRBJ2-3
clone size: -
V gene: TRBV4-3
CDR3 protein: CASSQDLMGTGRPDTQYF

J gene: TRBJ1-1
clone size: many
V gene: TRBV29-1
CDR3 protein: CSVGGDTEAFF

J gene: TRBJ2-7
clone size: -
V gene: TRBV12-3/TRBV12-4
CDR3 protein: CASSSGFEQYF

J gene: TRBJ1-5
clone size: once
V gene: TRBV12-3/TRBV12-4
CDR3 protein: CASSPGQGGQPQHF

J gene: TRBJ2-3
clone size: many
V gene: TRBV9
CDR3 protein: CASSESGGAVYTQYF

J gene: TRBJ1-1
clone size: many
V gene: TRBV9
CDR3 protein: CASSVEDRGEAFF

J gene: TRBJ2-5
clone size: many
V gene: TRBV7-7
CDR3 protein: CASSAQETQYF

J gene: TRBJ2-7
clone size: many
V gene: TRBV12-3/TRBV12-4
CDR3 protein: CASSAGTSSEQYF

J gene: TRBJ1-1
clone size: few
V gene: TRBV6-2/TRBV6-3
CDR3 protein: CASSRPRSGVLRVNTEAFF

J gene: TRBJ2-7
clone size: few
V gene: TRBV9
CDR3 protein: CASSFRPPDEQYF

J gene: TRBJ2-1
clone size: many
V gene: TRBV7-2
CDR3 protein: CASSLGSLGEQFF

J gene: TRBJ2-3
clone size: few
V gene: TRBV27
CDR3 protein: CASRDRSTDTQYF

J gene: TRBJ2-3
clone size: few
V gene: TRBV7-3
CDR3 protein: CASSSRQGLTDTQYF

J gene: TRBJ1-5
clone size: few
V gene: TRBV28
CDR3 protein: CASVDRAGQPQHF

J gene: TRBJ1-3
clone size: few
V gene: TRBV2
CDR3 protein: CATLTGSGNTIYF